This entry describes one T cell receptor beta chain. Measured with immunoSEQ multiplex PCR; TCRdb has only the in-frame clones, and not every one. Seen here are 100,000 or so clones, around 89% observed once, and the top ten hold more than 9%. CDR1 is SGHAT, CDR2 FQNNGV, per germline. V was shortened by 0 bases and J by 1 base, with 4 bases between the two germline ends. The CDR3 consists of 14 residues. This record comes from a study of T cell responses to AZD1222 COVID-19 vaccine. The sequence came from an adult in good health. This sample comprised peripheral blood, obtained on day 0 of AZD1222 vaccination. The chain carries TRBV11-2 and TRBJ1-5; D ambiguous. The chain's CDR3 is CASSLEGSNQPQHF. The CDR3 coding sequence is TGTGCCAGCAGCTTAGAGGGGAGCAATCAGCCCCAGCATTTT.